Below are 24 T cell receptor beta chains sequenced from a single sample in a study of OX40 agonist ivuxolimab in advanced cancers. Profiled with immunoSEQ multiplex PCR; TCRdb holds only in-frame clones, not every one. Here the sample spans tens of thousands of clones, around four fifths being singletons. The sequenced sample was CD4+ or CD8+ T cells sorted from blood, obtained in a trial of the OX40 agonist ivuxolimab. Receptors were obtained from an adult with an advanced solid tumor such as melanoma, head and neck, liver or kidney cancer.

The chain is built from TRBV5-1 and TRBJ2-1; a weak D match, TRBD2 (5 bases). The CDR3 loop spans 15 amino acids. Germline lookup yields CDR1 SGHRS and CDR2 YFSETQ. V was pared by 0 bases and J by 7 bases, with 14 bases between. CDR3 in DNA: TGCGCCAGCAGCTTGGGGCTCGCGGGCGAGAATGAGCAGTTCTTC. This translates into CASSLGLAGENEQFF.

This sequence joins TRBV27 and TRBJ2-4; the match to TRBD1 covers 8 bases. Germline V gives CDR1 MNHEY, CDR2 SMNVEV (reference sequence). The J segment lost 5 bases and the V segment lost 3 bases, leaving 3 bases of the junction unmatched. This CDR3 has 14 amino acids. The CDR3 here is CASSFRQGQNIQYF. The CDR3 DNA follows: TGTGCCAGCAGTTTCCGACAGGGGCAAAACATTCAGTACTTC.

The gene calls are TRBV4-3 and TRBJ2-7, with TRBD1 as a possible D gene (5 bases). The germline V gene encodes CDR1 LGHNA and CDR2 YSLEER. The CDR3 loop spans 15 amino acids. V was clipped by 0 bases and J by 2 bases, with 11 bases between them. The DNA of the CDR3 is TGCGCCAGCAGCCAAGAAAGGGGAATCGCCTACGAGCAGTACTTC. Its protein product is CASSQERGIAYEQYF.

In nucleotides, the CDR3 is TGTGCCAGCAGCTCCATTCGGGACGGTACCTACGAGCAGTACTTC. Translated, it gives CASSSIRDGTYEQYF. The chain recombines TRBV9 with TRBJ2-7; either TRBD1 or TRBD2 may supply D (5 bases each). The V gene's germline CDR1 is SGDLS and CDR2 YYNGEE. This CDR3 is built from 15 residues. The V and J ends lost 4 bases and 2 bases respectively, with 16 bases between them.

V gene TRBV19 combines with J gene TRBJ1-5; 7 nucleotides align to TRBD1. Unmatched junction bases numbered 13, after V lost 3 bases and J lost 2 bases. Per the germline V gene, CDR1 is LNHDA and CDR2 is SQIVND (reference sequence). The CDR3 length is 18 residues. Here the CDR3 reads CASSIGTIQGFGNQPQHF. CDR3 DNA sequence: TGTGCCAGTAGTATTGGGACAATACAGGGGTTTGGCAATCAGCCCCAGCATTTT.

A few counts support this clone. J is TRBJ1-1 and V is TRBV7-2; D gene unclear. This CDR3 spans 11 amino acids. In germline, CDR1 is SGHTA, CDR2 FQGNSA. Trimming removed 6 bases at V and 8 bases at J, with 10 bases between. CDR3 loop: CASRMGLEAFF. DNA of the CDR3: TGTGCCAGCAGAATGGGTTTAGAAGCTTTCTTT.

This sequence joins TRBV30 and TRBJ2-7; TRBD1 agrees at 8 bases. The germline CDR1 and CDR2 sequences are GTSNPN and SVGIG (reference sequence). This CDR3 has 14 amino acids. Unmatched junction bases numbered 6, after V lost 4 bases and J lost 1 base. CDR3 coding DNA: TGTGCCTGGAACACCGGGACAGGTTCCTACGAGCAGTACTTC. This gives the protein CAWNTGTGSYEQYF.

The V gene is TRBV6-6, the J gene TRBJ1-1; TRBD1 matches at 8 bases. In germline, CDR1 is MNHNY, CDR2 SVGAGI (reference sequence). CDR3 size: 13 residues. V was pared by 2 bases and J by 4 bases, with 0 bases of the junction left unmatched. This chain's CDR3 is CASSYGTGTEAFF. DNA of the CDR3: TGTGCCAGCAGTTACGGGACAGGCACTGAAGCTTTCTTT.

The V call is TRBV9, the J call TRBJ2-1; the D is unclear. With 0 bases removed from V and 0 bases from J, the gap between germline ends came to 7 bases. Germline values: CDR1 SGDLS, CDR2 YYNGEE. The CDR3 spans 15 residues. The CDR3 protein is CASSVAPSSYNEQFF. CDR3 coding DNA: TGTGCCAGCAGCGTAGCCCCTAGCTCCTACAATGAGCAGTTCTTC.

This clone appeared a few times. This sample includes further DNA sequences coding for the same CDR3. The chain recombines TRBV14 with TRBJ2-2; perhaps D is TRBD1 or TRBD2 (5 bases each). The germline V gene has CDR1 SGHDN and CDR2 FVKESK. Trimming left V 10 bases short and J 6 bases short, with 15 bases between. This CDR3 has 13 residues. CDR3 bases: TGTGCCACTTCCCTTGGGGGATCCGGGGAGCTGTTTTTT. Encoded protein: CATSLGGSGELFF.

The chain uses TRBV9 and TRBJ1-2; 11 bases are a match to TRBD1. The J segment lost 5 bases and the V segment lost 4 bases, leaving 7 bases of the junction unmatched. Germline CDR1 is SGDLS and CDR2 is YYNGEE. The CDR3 has 15 residues. The CDR3 region is CASSIRTGGAYGYTF. CDR3 sequence (DNA): TGTGCCAGCAGCATCCGGACAGGGGGCGCATATGGCTACACCTTC.

The chain carries TRBV19 and TRBJ2-1; D remains unclear. The germline V and J ends were trimmed by 3 bases and 2 bases, with 26 bases remaining between them. Germline V gives CDR1 LNHDA, CDR2 SQIVND (reference sequence). There are 20 residues in the CDR3. The CDR3 coding sequence is TGTGCCAGTAGTATCGAGAAGACCTTAGGAGAGCCCTGGCCCTACAATGAGCAGTTCTTC. This encodes CASSIEKTLGEPWPYNEQFF. Filled out from reference TRBV19 and TRBJ2-1, the complete variable domain reads DGGITQSPKYLFRKEGQNVTLSCEQNLNHDAMYWYRQDPGQGLRLIYYSQIVNDFQKGDIAEGYSVSREKKESFPLTVTSAQKNPTAFYLCASSIEKTLGEPWPYNEQFFGPGTRLTVL.

This CDR3 is CASSIGEGFLYQPQHF. The CDR3 DNA sequence: TGTGCCAGTAGTATAGGGGAGGGGTTTCTGTATCAGCCCCAGCATTTT. This rearrangement joins TRBV19 to TRBJ1-5, with D possibly being TRBD1 (5 bases). CDR1 and CDR2 (germline): LNHDA, SQIVND (reference sequence). The CDR3 is made up of 16 amino acids. The ends were cut back, 1 base at V and 5 bases at J, with 15 bases in the middle. Using reference TRBV19 and TRBJ1-5 for the parts outside the CDR3, the full variable domain is DGGITQSPKYLFRKEGQNVTLSCEQNLNHDAMYWYRQDPGQGLRLIYYSQIVNDFQKGDIAEGYSVSREKKESFPLTVTSAQKNPTAFYLCASSIGEGFLYQPQHFGDGTRLSIL.

The J gene is TRBJ1-1, the V gene TRBV12-5; weak D call: TRBD1 (5 bases). Germline CDR1 is LGHNT and CDR2 is FRNRAP. V lost 3 bases and J 2 bases, leaving 19 bases between the germline ends. There are 17 residues in the CDR3. CDR3 region: CASGFGLGERGNTEAFF. The DNA of the CDR3 is TGTGCTAGTGGTTTTGGGTTGGGGGAGCGGGGAAACACTGAAGCTTTCTTT.

V usage is TRBV7-3 and J usage is TRBJ2-5; perhaps TRBD2 as D (5 bases). The closer fit of TRBJ2-7 to the DNA end suggests the J call may be wrong. In germline, CDR1 is SGHTA, CDR2 FQGTGA. The CDR3 consists of 14 residues. The CDR3 spells CASSPHAGSYEQYF. In nucleotides, the CDR3 is TGTGCCAGCAGCCCCCATGCGGGCTCCTACGAGCAGTACTTC.

The chain uses TRBV11-3 and TRBJ2-7, with D tentatively TRBD2 (5 bases). The germline V gene has CDR1 SGHNT and CDR2 YENEEA. V lost 1 base and J lost 0, with 13 bases in between. This CDR3 comprises 16 residues. The CDR3 DNA is TGTGCCAGCAGCTTAGCTTTTGGTAGCGACTCCTACGAGCAGTACTTC. Residues: CASSLAFGSDSYEQYF.

The chain has TRBV6-5 and TRBJ1-5; 8 nucleotides line up with TRBD1. V was pared by 6 bases and J by 6 bases, with 7 bases of the junction left unmatched. Germline V gene lookup returns CDR1 MNHEY and CDR2 SVGAGI. The CDR3 has 14 amino acids. CDR3 residues: CASSFGQGGQPQHF. The CDR3 nucleotides read TGTGCCAGCAGCTTCGGACAGGGCGGTCAGCCCCAGCATTTT.

The chain is built from TRBV5-5 and TRBJ1-1, with D possibly TRBD1 on 5 matching bases. Germline CDR1 reads SGHKS; CDR2 reads YYEKEE (reference sequence). V was shortened by 1 base and J by 0 bases, with 10 bases between the two germline ends. This CDR3 spans 15 amino acids. CDR3 residues: CASSLWGDLNTEAFF. The CDR3 region has the DNA TGTGCCAGCAGCTTGTGGGGGGACTTGAACACTGAAGCTTTCTTT.

The J gene is TRBJ2-1, the V gene TRBV7-9; 10 bases map to TRBD2. Per the germline V gene, CDR1 is SEHNR and CDR2 is FQNEAQ (reference sequence). The CDR3 consists of 16 residues. V shed 0 bases, J shed 7 bases, and the junction held 6 bases outside the gene matches. CDR3: CASSLALGLAANEQFF. Written as DNA, the CDR3 is TGTGCCAGCAGCTTAGCGCTCGGACTAGCGGCAAATGAGCAGTTCTTC.

The CDR3 DNA follows: TGTGCCAGCAGCTCACCCGGGACTAGCGGGAGGAGGTCCTACAATGAGCAGTTCTTC. Its translation: CASSSPGTSGRRSYNEQFF. V is TRBV11-2 and J is TRBJ2-1, with 15 nucleotides matching TRBD2. The junction had 8 bases not matched to a gene; V was cut back by 4 bases and J by 1 base. Germline assignment: CDR1 SGHAT and CDR2 FQNNGV. The CDR3 contains 19 residues.

DNA for the CDR3: TGTGCCTGTGTCCTGGAGGTCTACGAGCAGTACTTC. Encoded protein: CACVLEVYEQYF. The genes are TRBV30 and TRBJ2-7, with D perhaps matching TRBD2 (5 bases). The germline V and J ends were trimmed by 6 bases and 3 bases, with 12 bases remaining between them. Germline V CDR1 and CDR2: GTSNPN, SVGIG (reference sequence). This CDR3 is 12 amino acids long. The complete variable domain, with remaining parts taken from reference TRBV30 and TRBJ2-7, reads SQTIHQWPATLVQPVGSPLSLECTVEGTSNPNLYWYRQAAGRGLQLLFYSVGIGQISSEVPQNLSASRPQDRQFILSSKKLLLSDSGFYLCACVLEVYEQYFGPGTRLTVT.

The chain is built from TRBV19 and TRBJ2-1; D possibly uses TRBD1 or TRBD2 (5 bases each). V was pared by 6 bases and J by 3 bases, with 21 bases between. The CDR3 consists of 17 residues. The germline V gene has CDR1 LNHDA and CDR2 SQIVND (reference sequence). CDR3 amino acids: CASSLSYGDRIYNEQFF. The CDR3 region has the DNA TGTGCCAGTAGCCTCTCCTATGGGGACCGCATCTACAATGAGCAGTTCTTC.

This chain uses TRBV5-4 with TRBJ1-2; the D is unclear. Per germline, CDR1 SGHNT and CDR2 YYREEE (reference sequence). Trimming took 6 bases from V and 0 from J, leaving 24 bases between them. CDR3 size: 18 residues. CDR3 in amino acids: CASTILLSATGTNYGYTF. CDR3 nucleotide sequence: TGTGCCAGCACCATTTTACTATCGGCAACGGGAACTAACTATGGCTACACCTTC.

This chain joins TRBV12-5 and TRBJ2-2; 11 nucleotides align to TRBD2. The ends lost 0 bases at V and 5 bases at J; junction bases unmatched: 2. The CDR3 is made up of 16 amino acids. CDR1 is LGHNT and CDR2 is FRNRAP in the germline V gene. The CDR3 is CASGLVGLAATGELFF. In DNA form, the CDR3 reads TGTGCTAGTGGTTTGGTGGGACTAGCGGCAACCGGGGAGCTGTTTTTT.